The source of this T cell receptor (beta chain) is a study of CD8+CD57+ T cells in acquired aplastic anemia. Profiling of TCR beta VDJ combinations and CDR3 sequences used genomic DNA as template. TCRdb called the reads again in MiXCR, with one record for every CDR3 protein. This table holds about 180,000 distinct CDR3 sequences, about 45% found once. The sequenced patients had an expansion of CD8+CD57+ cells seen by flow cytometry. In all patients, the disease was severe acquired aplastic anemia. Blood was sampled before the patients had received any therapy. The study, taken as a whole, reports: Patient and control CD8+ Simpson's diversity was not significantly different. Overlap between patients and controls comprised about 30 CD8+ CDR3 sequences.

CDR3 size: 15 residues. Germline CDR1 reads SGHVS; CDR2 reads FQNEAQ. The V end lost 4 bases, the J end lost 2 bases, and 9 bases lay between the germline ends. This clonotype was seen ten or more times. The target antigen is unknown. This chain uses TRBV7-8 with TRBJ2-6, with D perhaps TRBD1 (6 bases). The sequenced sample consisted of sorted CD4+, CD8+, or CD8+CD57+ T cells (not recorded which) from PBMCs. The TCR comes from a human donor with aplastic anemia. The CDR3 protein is CASSSRTAGANVLTF. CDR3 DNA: TGTGCCAGCAGCTCCAGGACAGCTGGGGCCAACGTCCTGACTTTC.